Listed below are T cell receptor beta chains from one sample, sequenced in a study of blood T cells in healthy people across ages. TCRdb passed the 5' RACE reads through MiXCR, listing each CDR3 protein once. The repertoire holds around 1,000,000 distinct CDR3 sequences, 20% to 25% seen once, with about 0.72% in the top ten. These same data were also listed under a study on T cells of mothers and their children.

Sequenced sample: blood. The receptors here all came from a girl aged 2 to 9 in good health. Each CDR3 is given with its conserved first and last residue. D genes are given only for firm matches. The size entry is marked missing in some rows and otherwise reads once, few, many or a size class.

size	V	D	J	CDR3	DNA
-	TRBV4-3	-	TRBJ2-7	CASSRTVSDYEQYF	TGCGCCAGCAGCCGGACGGTGAGTGACTACGAGCAGTACTTC
-	TRBV16	-	TRBJ1-2	CASSRDRPGLGYTF	TGTGCCAGCAGTCGAGATCGGCCAGGGCTCGGCTACACCTTC
-	TRBV15	-	TRBJ2-2	CATSRDSVATGELFF	TGTGCCACCAGCAGAGATTCAGTTGCTACCGGGGAGCTGTTTTTT
-	TRBV7-9	TRBD2	TRBJ2-7	CASSHPGGSYEQYF	TGTGCCAGCAGCCATCCCGGGGGGTCCTACGAGCAGTACTTC
-	TRBV5-1	-	TRBJ2-1	CASRPPLTGVYNEQFF	TGCGCCAGCAGACCTCCCTTAACCGGCGTATACAATGAGCAGTTCTTC
few	TRBV5-1	-	TRBJ1-2	CASSSTEIYGYTF	TGCGCCAGCAGCTCAACAGAGATCTATGGCTACACCTTC
few	TRBV27	-	TRBJ2-7	CASSLAGSHEQYF	TGTGCCAGCAGTTTGGCAGGGAGTCACGAGCAGTACTTC
-	TRBV29-1	-	TRBJ2-3	CSVLVARTQYF	TGCAGCGTTTTAGTGGCCCGGACGCAGTATTTT
-	TRBV10-3	TRBD2	TRBJ2-7	CAISQREAKGEQYF	TGTGCCATCTCGCAGCGGGAGGCAAAGGGCGAGCAGTACTTC
-	TRBV3-1	TRBD1	TRBJ1-4	CASSHGQGPANEKLFF	TGTGCCAGCAGCCACGGACAGGGGCCAGCTAATGAAAAACTGTTTTTT
-	TRBV28	-	TRBJ1-3	CASGLPGPGNTIYF	TGTGCCAGCGGATTACCGGGGCCTGGAAACACCATATATTTT
-	TRBV29-1	-	TRBJ2-7	CSVEAIGKGRDGTYEQYF	TGCAGCGTTGAAGCCATAGGAAAGGGGCGGGACGGGACCTACGAGCAGTACTTC
few	TRBV20-1	-	TRBJ2-5	CSASQGTETQYF	TGCAGTGCTAGCCAGGGAACGGAGACCCAGTACTTC
-	TRBV12-3/TRBV12-4	-	TRBJ1-2	CAIRGTDGYTF	TGTGCCATCAGGGGCACCGATGGCTACACCTTC
-	TRBV11-1	TRBD2	TRBJ2-1	CASSPRLMAGAVNEQFF	TGTGCCAGCAGCCCCAGGCTTATGGCGGGAGCGGTCAATGAGCAGTTCTTC
many	TRBV12-3/TRBV12-4	TRBD2	TRBJ2-7	CASSLGTSGYEQYF	TGCGCCAGCAGCTTGGGGACTAGCGGCTACGAGCAGTACTTC
-	TRBV7-9	-	TRBJ2-1	CASSSGLSVKVDEQFF	TGTGCCAGCAGCTCCGGGTTGTCGGTTAAGGTAGATGAGCAGTTCTTC